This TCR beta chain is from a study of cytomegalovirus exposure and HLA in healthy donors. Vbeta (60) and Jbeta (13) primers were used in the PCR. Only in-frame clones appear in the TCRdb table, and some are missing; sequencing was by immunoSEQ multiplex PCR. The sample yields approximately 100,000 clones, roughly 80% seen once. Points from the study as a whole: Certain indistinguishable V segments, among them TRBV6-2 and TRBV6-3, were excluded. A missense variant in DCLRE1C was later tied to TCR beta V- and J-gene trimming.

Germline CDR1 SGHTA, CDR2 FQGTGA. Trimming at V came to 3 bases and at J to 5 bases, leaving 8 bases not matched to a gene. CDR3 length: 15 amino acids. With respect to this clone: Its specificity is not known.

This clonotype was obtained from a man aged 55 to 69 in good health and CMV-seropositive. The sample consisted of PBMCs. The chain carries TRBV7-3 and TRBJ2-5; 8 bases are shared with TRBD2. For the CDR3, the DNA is TGTGCCAGCAGCTTTAGCGGGGCCAGTGGGGAGACCCAGTACTTC. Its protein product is CASSFSGASGETQYF.